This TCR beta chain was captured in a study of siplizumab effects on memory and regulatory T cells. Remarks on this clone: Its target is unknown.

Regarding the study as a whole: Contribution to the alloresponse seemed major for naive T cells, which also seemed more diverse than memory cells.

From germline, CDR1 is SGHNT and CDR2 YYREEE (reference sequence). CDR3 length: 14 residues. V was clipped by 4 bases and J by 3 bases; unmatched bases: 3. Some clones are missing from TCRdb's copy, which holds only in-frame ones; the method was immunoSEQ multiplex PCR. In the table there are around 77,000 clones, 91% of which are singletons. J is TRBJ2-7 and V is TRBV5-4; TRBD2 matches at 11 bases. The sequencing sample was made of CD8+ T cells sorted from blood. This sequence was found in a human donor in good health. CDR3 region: CASSPGLAVYEQYF. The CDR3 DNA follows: TGTGCCAGCAGCCCGGGACTAGCGGTCTACGAGCAGTACTTC.